Listed here are 9 T cell receptor beta chains from one sample, sequenced in a study of blood T cell repertoires in COVID-19. Sequenced by immunoSEQ multiplex PCR; TCRdb stores in-frame clones only, minus some. The table has approximately 210,000 clones, about 85% seen once. Material for sequencing was peripheral blood. Receptors were obtained from a man aged 55-75 years with COVID-19, enrolled during active disease.

The chain combines TRBV2 with TRBJ1-6; tentatively, D is TRBD1 (5 bases). V was shortened by 3 bases and J by 7 bases, with 13 bases between the two germline ends. The CDR3 has 15 amino acids. In germline, CDR1 is SNHLY, CDR2 FYNNEI. The CDR3 nucleotides are TGTGCCAGCAGTGAGTGGGGGGGACTAAATTCACCCCTCCACTTT. This translates into CASSEWGGLNSPLHF. Using reference TRBV2 and TRBJ1-6 for the parts outside the CDR3, the full variable domain is EPEVTQTPSHQVTQMGQEVILRCVPISNHLYFYWYRQILGQKVEFLVSFYNNEISEKSEIFDDQFSVERPDGSNFTLKIRSTKLEDSAMYFCASSEWGGLNSPLHFGNGTRLTVT.

The rearrangement links TRBV5-1 to TRBJ2-7; 9 positions match TRBD1. The germline V gene encodes CDR1 SGHRS and CDR2 YFSETQ. V gave up 4 bases and J gave up 4 bases; unmatched junction bases: 6. The CDR3 length is 14 residues. This chain's CDR3 is CASSPDRGMYEQYF. CDR3 DNA sequence: TGCGCCAGCAGCCCGGACAGGGGCATGTACGAGCAGTACTTC.

This clone appeared a few times. This chain links TRBV6-2 or TRBV6-3 with TRBJ1-5, with a tentative D call TRBD1 (6 bases). Trimming took 6 bases from V and 3 from J, leaving 18 bases between them. The CDR3 runs 16 residues. The V gene's germline CDR1 is MNHEY and CDR2 SVGEGT. In nucleotides, the CDR3 is TGTGCCAGCAGCAAGAGTCGGACAGTTTTCAATCAGCCCCAGCATTTT. This codes for CASSKSRTVFNQPQHF.

The gene calls are TRBV4-1 and TRBJ1-1, with D unclear. In germline, CDR1 is MGHRA, CDR2 YSYEKL. The V end lost 0 bases, the J end lost 2 bases, and 10 bases lay between the germline ends. The CDR3 loop spans 15 amino acids. The CDR3 DNA follows: TGCGCCAGCAGCCAAGATGGCCATCCAAACACTGAAGCTTTCTTT. Amino acids: CASSQDGHPNTEAFF.

The genes are TRBV5-1 and TRBJ1-3, with TRBD1 matching over 8 bases. Germline V gives CDR1 SGHRS, CDR2 YFSETQ. The CDR3 is made up of 14 amino acids. V lost 0 bases and J lost 6; bases outside the gene matches: 2. Here the CDR3 DNA reads TGCGCCAGCAGCTTGGCAGGGGGCGAAAACACCATATATTTT. Translated, it gives CASSLAGGENTIYF.

The genes are TRBV6-5 and TRBJ1-4, with D possibly being TRBD1 (5 bases). Germline CDR1 reads MNHEY; CDR2 reads SVGAGI. The CDR3 length is 12 residues. Between the trimmed V and J ends, which lost 4 bases and 8 bases, there was a span of 8 bases. This CDR3 is CASSSKGEKLFF. The DNA for the CDR3 is TGTGCCAGCAGTTCGAAGGGGGAAAAACTGTTTTTT.

The gene calls are TRBV28 and TRBJ1-1; 8 bases fit TRBD1. Per germline, CDR1 MDHEN and CDR2 SYDVKM. The CDR3 runs 14 residues. J was trimmed by 7 bases and V by 2 bases; bases with no gene match: 6. DNA for the CDR3: TGTGCCAGCAGTTTAGTGCAGGGGGCGAGTGAAGCTTTCTTT. Encoded protein: CASSLVQGASEAFF.

The chain carries TRBV2 and TRBJ1-1, with 8 bases matching TRBD1. CDR3 size: 14 residues. The germline CDR1 and CDR2 sequences are SNHLY and FYNNEI. The V and J ends lost 6 bases and 1 base, in that order; junction bases with no gene match: 4. This CDR3 is CASRAGTGNTEAFF. CDR3 sequence (DNA): TGTGCCAGCAGGGCCGGGACAGGGAACACTGAAGCTTTCTTT.

This clone came up many times. V usage is TRBV5-6 and J usage is TRBJ1-2, with TRBD1 matching over 12 bases. The CDR3 loop spans 16 amino acids. Germline loops: CDR1 SGHDT, CDR2 YYEEEE. Germline trimming cut 4 bases from V and 2 bases from J; bases unmatched to any gene: 6. CDR3 in DNA: TGTGCCAGCAGCCGGGACAGGGGGCGTTACAACTATGGCTACACCTTC. Its translation is CASSRDRGRYNYGYTF.